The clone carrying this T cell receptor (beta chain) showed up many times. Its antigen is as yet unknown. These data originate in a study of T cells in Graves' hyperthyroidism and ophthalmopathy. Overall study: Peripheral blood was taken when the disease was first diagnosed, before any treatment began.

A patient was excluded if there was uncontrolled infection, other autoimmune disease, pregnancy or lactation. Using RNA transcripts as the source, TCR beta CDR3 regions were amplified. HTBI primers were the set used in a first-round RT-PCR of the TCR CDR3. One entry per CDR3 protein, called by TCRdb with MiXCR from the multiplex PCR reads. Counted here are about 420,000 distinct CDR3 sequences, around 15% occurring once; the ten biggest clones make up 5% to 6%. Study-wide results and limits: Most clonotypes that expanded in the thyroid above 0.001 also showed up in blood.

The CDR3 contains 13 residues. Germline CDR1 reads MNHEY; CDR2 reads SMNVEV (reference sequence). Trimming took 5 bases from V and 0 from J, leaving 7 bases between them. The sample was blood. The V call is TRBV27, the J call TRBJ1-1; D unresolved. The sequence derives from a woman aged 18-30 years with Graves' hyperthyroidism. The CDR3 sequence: CASSPLMNTEAFF. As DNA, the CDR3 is TGTGCCAGCAGTCCCCTAATGAACACTGAAGCTTTCTTT.